This T cell receptor (beta chain) was sequenced for a study of T cells after yellow fever vaccination (dated 2019 in TCRdb). With respect to the entire study: The SMART-Seq v4 Ultra Low Input RNA kit was used to prepare libraries from fractions with low cell numbers. Bulk TCR alpha and beta repertoires were sequenced longitudinally to track T-cell clones before and after primary and booster YFV17D yellow fever vaccination. Two healthy male donors, one aged 18 to 30 and one aged 30 to 40 years, were included in the cohort. Blood was drawn at multiple timepoints before and after primary and secondary immunization, with bulk PBMC replicates and cell subsets isolated.

CDR1 and CDR2, looked up from the germline V gene (reference sequence), are DFQATT and SNEGSKA. Taken from cysteine to phenylalanine, the CDR3 has 14 residues. Only the CDR3 DNA is retained, 42 bases long and in frame from the first base. The V end gives up 5 bases and the J end 4 bases, leaving 5 bases in the junction not matched to a gene. Synthesis of TCR cDNA relied on 5'RACE template switching, a step that introduced a universal primer site along with unique molecular identifiers. cDNA synthesis was primed from both the TCR alpha and TCR beta constant segments. Libraries were amplified in two PCR steps, with sample barcodes and sequencing adapters added in the second step. Libraries were sequenced on Illumina HiSeq 2500 (2x100 bp) or NovaSeq (2x150 bp). The authors' pipeline ran thus. MIGEC was used to demultiplex reads and collapse the reads into UMI consensus sequences, and MiXCR was used for V(D)J alignment. Using edgeR on replicate PBMC samples, clonotypes were called vaccine-responding if FDR was below 0.01 and the log2 fold change was above 5 up to day 15. Each bulk clonotype received a CD4 or CD8 identity based on whether the sequenced CD4 or CD8 repertoire contained that clonotype at higher abundance. The public reads were reanalyzed by TCRdb: fastp trimming at Q25, MiXCR alignment, in-frame beta chains only. Each CDR3 protein appears once, grouped with its most common genes and DNA. Clone size and V and J calls follow TCRdb, not the original study. This sample comprises some 500,000 distinct CDR3 sequences, approximately 13% of them detected only once. The ten largest clonotypes hold over 13% of the sample.

The investigation overall reported the following: The secondary T-cell response was found to be weaker but faster than the primary response, with a peak reached on day 5 rather than on day 15. Because the study included only two donors, the extent to which the findings can be generalized is limited. A small fraction of clonotypes showed up in both the CD4 and CD8 compartments, probably as a result of convergent recombination. Computational filtering was needed because FACS-sorted repertoires could contain abundant contaminating clonotypes from the bulk population. After the booster, most of the clones that had expanded following primary vaccination were detected again (almost 98% of CD4 and roughly 90% of CD8), which suggests that memory was broadly maintained.

Explained via the paper, the treatment or condition label denotes: live attenuated yellow fever vaccine strain. At every blood-draw timepoint, two biological replicates of bulk PBMCs were collected. PBMCs were isolated from peripheral blood using a standard Ficoll-Paque protocol. TriZol was used to extract RNA from bulk PBMCs, from CD4 and CD8 fractions, and from dextramer-positive and dextramer-negative fractions. This clonotype was observed a handful of times. Its antigen remains unidentified. Base qualities are missing; no much larger clone stands one base away. The chain couples TRBV20-1 to TRBJ2-5; 12 nucleotides in the junction match TRBD2. The TCR sequence derives from a man aged 30 to 45 who received the YFV17D yellow fever vaccine. The source was PBMCs, collected on the day of the yellow fever booster vaccination. The CDR3 reads CSALTSGSGETQYF. The DNA sequence reads TGCAGTGCTCTGACTAGCGGGAGTGGAGAGACCCAGTACTTC.